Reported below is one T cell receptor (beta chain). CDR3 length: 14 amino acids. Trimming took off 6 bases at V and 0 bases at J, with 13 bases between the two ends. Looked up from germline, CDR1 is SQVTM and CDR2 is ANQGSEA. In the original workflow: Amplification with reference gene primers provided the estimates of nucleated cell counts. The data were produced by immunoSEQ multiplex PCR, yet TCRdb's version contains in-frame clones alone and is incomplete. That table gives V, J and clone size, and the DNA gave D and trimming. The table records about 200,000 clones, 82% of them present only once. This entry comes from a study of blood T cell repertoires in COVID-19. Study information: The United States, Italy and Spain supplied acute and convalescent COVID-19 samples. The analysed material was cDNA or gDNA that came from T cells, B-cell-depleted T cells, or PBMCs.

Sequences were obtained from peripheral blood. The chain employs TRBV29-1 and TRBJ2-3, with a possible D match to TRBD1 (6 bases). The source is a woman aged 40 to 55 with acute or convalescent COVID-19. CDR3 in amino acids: CSVTGFSSTDTQYF. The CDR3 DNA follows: TGCAGCGTAACAGGGTTTTCTAGCACAGATACGCAGTATTTT.